These 8 T cell receptor beta chains originate from one sample sequenced in a study of CD8 T cells in ankylosing spondylitis. TCRdb analysed the 5' RACE reads with MiXCR anew, one entry per CDR3 protein. The table includes 230,000 or so distinct CDR3 sequences, 20% to 30% detected once. The source material was blood, either unsorted or a sorted T cell fraction (not recorded which). The receptors originated from a male donor with ankylosing spondylitis or in good health (not recorded which).

This clonotype was counted ten times or more. The chain carries TRBV7-6 and TRBJ1-1, with D possibly being TRBD1 (6 bases). This CDR3 has 12 amino acids. Germline V gene sequence: CDR1 SGHVS, CDR2 FNYEAQ. The V and J ends lost 5 bases and 8 bases respectively, with 12 bases between them. The CDR3 loop is CASSGGGSEAFF. The CDR3 DNA sequence: TGTGCCAGCAGCGGGGGGGGCTCGGAAGCTTTCTTT.

This clonotype showed up many times. The rearrangement links TRBV20-1 to TRBJ2-7; 7 bases agree with TRBD1. Germline trimming cut 5 bases from V and 4 bases from J; bases unmatched to any gene: 2. Germline CDR1 DFQATT, CDR2 SNEGSKA (reference sequence). The CDR3 loop spans 11 amino acids. This CDR3 reads CSAGTDYEQYF. For the CDR3, the DNA is TGCAGTGCTGGGACAGATTACGAGCAGTACTTC.

The rearrangement links TRBV29-1 to TRBJ2-1; 7 bases line up with TRBD1. J gave up 8 bases and V 6 bases, and 10 bases lay outside the gene matches. Germline V gives CDR1 SQVTM, CDR2 ANQGSEA. This CDR3 contains 13 residues. The CDR3 here is CSVRTGTTDEQFF. The CDR3, as DNA: TGCAGCGTCAGGACAGGAACTACGGATGAGCAGTTCTTC.

This clonotype has a handful of counts. The rearrangement uses TRBV4-1 and TRBJ1-2, with 10 bases lining up with TRBD1. Germline V gives CDR1 MGHRA, CDR2 YSYEKL. The CDR3 has 12 residues. The junction had 4 bases not matched to a gene; V was cut back by 1 base and J by 14 bases. The CDR3 coding sequence is TGCGCCAGCAGCCAAGGACAGGGGGCGCAGACCTTC. Translated, it gives CASSQGQGAQTF.

This clonotype occurred once. The V call is TRBV10-1, the J call TRBJ2-5; TRBD2 matches at 7 bases. The ends lost 0 bases at V and 5 bases at J; junction bases unmatched: 6. Looked up from germline, CDR1 is WNHNN and CDR2 is SYGVQD (reference sequence). The CDR3 has 15 amino acids. CDR3 in DNA: TGCGCCAGCAGTGAGTCCAAGCGGGGAGGGGAGACCCAGTACTTC. It translates to CASSESKRGGETQYF.

The chain uses TRBV27 and TRBJ2-2; D gene unclear. This CDR3 region has 15 residues. Germline V CDR1 and CDR2: MNHEY, SMNVEV (reference sequence). With 3 bases removed from V and 2 bases from J, the gap between germline ends came to 10 bases. CDR3 in amino acids: CASSFRGVNTGELFF. CDR3 coding DNA: TGTGCCAGCAGTTTCCGAGGAGTTAACACCGGGGAGCTGTTTTTT.

This clonotype has a handful of counts. CDR3 sequence: CSARGLAADTQYF. The CDR3 DNA reads TGCAGTGCTAGGGGACTAGCTGCAGATACGCAGTATTTT. V gene TRBV20-1 combines with J gene TRBJ2-3, with 9 bases fitting TRBD2. Germline V CDR1 and CDR2: DFQATT, SNEGSKA (reference sequence). The V gene end was trimmed by 3 bases and the J gene end by 4 bases; junction bases not matched to a gene: 2. CDR3 size: 13 residues.

V gene TRBV29-1 combines with J gene TRBJ2-6, with D perhaps being TRBD1 or TRBD2 (6 bases each). The germline gives CDR1 SQVTM, CDR2 ANQGSEA. V was clipped by 6 bases and J by 4 bases, with 16 bases between them. CDR3 length: 15 amino acids. CDR3 protein: CSVGGSGAGANVLTF. The CDR3 nucleotides read TGCAGCGTGGGGGGTTCAGGGGCAGGGGCCAACGTCCTGACTTTC.